The rows below give T cell receptor beta chains drawn from one sample of a study of cytomegalovirus exposure and HLA in healthy donors. TCRdb keeps only in-frame clones here, not all; method: immunoSEQ multiplex PCR. This table has some 130,000 clones, 75% to 85% appearing once. The sequencing input was PBMCs. These receptors all come from a man aged 18 to 30 in good health and CMV-seronegative. CDR3s include the opening cysteine and the closing phenylalanine or tryptophan. D genes are given only for firm matches. The size field is filled for only some rows; it gives once, few, many or a size class.

d_call: .
clone_size: .
v_call: TRBV15
j_call: TRBJ1-1
cdr3_length: 15
cdr3_aa: CATSRDPDRYTEAFF
cdr3_nt: TGTGCCACCAGCAGAGATCCCGACAGATACACTGAAGCTTTCTTT

d_call: .
clone_size: few
v_call: TRBV30
j_call: TRBJ2-1
cdr3_length: 13
cdr3_aa: CAWSVSARFEQFF
cdr3_nt: TGTGCCTGGAGTGTCAGTGCTCGTTTCGAGCAGTTCTTC

d_call: TRBD1
clone_size: .
v_call: TRBV30
j_call: TRBJ2-7
cdr3_length: 13
cdr3_aa: CAWSVTGGSEQYF
cdr3_nt: TGTGCCTGGAGTGTTACAGGGGGCTCCGAGCAGTACTTC

d_call: TRBD2
clone_size: .
v_call: TRBV28
j_call: TRBJ2-7
cdr3_length: 14
cdr3_aa: CASRQAGEAYEQYF
cdr3_nt: TGTGCCAGCAGGCAAGCGGGAGAAGCCTACGAGCAGTACTTC

d_call: .
clone_size: .
v_call: TRBV4-3
j_call: TRBJ2-1
cdr3_length: 15
cdr3_aa: CASSQDSGGGDEQFF
cdr3_nt: TGCGCCAGCAGCCAGGATAGCGGAGGAGGGGATGAGCAGTTCTTC

d_call: TRBD1
clone_size: .
v_call: TRBV19
j_call: TRBJ1-5
cdr3_length: 13
cdr3_aa: CASSQGARQPQHF
cdr3_nt: TGTGCCAGTAGTCAGGGGGCTCGTCAGCCCCAGCATTTT

d_call: .
clone_size: .
v_call: TRBV10-3
j_call: TRBJ2-5
cdr3_length: 13
cdr3_aa: CAIGLRDQETQYF
cdr3_nt: TGTGCCATCGGGCTCAGGGATCAAGAGACCCAGTACTTC

d_call: .
clone_size: few
v_call: TRBV9
j_call: TRBJ2-5
cdr3_length: 14
cdr3_aa: CASSVSSQSETQYF
cdr3_nt: TGTGCCAGCAGCGTTTCTTCCCAGTCGGAGACCCAGTACTTC

d_call: .
clone_size: .
v_call: TRBV11-3
j_call: TRBJ2-1
cdr3_length: 15
cdr3_aa: CASSWGGLSYNEQFF
cdr3_nt: TGTGCCAGCAGCTGGGGGGGCCTCTCCTACAATGAGCAGTTCTTC

d_call: .
clone_size: .
v_call: TRBV15
j_call: TRBJ2-7
cdr3_length: 13
cdr3_aa: CATSRGQTYEQYF
cdr3_nt: TGTGCCACCAGCAGAGGACAGACCTACGAGCAGTACTTC

d_call: TRBD2
clone_size: .
v_call: TRBV7-8
j_call: TRBJ2-1
cdr3_length: 16
cdr3_aa: CASSFLPGLAPVEQFF
cdr3_nt: TGTGCCAGCAGTTTCCTGCCGGGACTAGCCCCAGTTGAGCAGTTCTTC

d_call: TRBD2
clone_size: few
v_call: TRBV25-1
j_call: TRBJ2-1
cdr3_length: 16
cdr3_aa: CASSSRLAGTGNEQFF
cdr3_nt: TGTGCCAGCAGTTCCCGACTAGCGGGGACAGGTAATGAGCAGTTCTTC

d_call: TRBD2
clone_size: .
v_call: TRBV2
j_call: TRBJ2-7
cdr3_length: 13
cdr3_aa: CASSGERDYEQYF
cdr3_nt: TGTGCCAGCAGTGGGGAGCGGGACTACGAGCAGTACTTC

d_call: .
clone_size: .
v_call: TRBV6-1
j_call: TRBJ2-7
cdr3_length: 12
cdr3_aa: CASSDTRGEQYF
cdr3_nt: TGTGCCAGCAGCGATACGCGGGGCGAGCAGTACTTC

d_call: .
clone_size: .
v_call: TRBV19
j_call: TRBJ2-3
cdr3_length: 13
cdr3_aa: CASSISRLNTQYF
cdr3_nt: TGTGCCAGTAGTATATCGAGGCTAAATACGCAGTATTTT

d_call: .
clone_size: .
v_call: TRBV7-2
j_call: TRBJ1-4
cdr3_length: 15
cdr3_aa: CASSLGGGVGEKLFF
cdr3_nt: TGTGCCAGCAGCTTAGGCGGGGGGGTTGGCGAAAAACTGTTTTTT

d_call: .
clone_size: once
v_call: TRBV5-1
j_call: TRBJ2-4
cdr3_length: 13
cdr3_aa: CASSLVGGNIQYF
cdr3_nt: TGCGCCAGCAGCTTGGTGGGAGGAAACATTCAGTACTTC

d_call: .
clone_size: .
v_call: TRBV19
j_call: TRBJ2-2
cdr3_length: 15
cdr3_aa: CASSIDESGAGELFF
cdr3_nt: TGTGCCAGTAGTATAGATGAATCCGGGGCCGGGGAGCTGTTTTTT

d_call: .
clone_size: .
v_call: TRBV2
j_call: TRBJ1-2
cdr3_length: 12
cdr3_aa: CASSEQAYGYTF
cdr3_nt: TGTGCCAGCAGTGAGCAAGCATATGGCTACACCTTC

d_call: .
clone_size: .
v_call: TRBV6-5
j_call: TRBJ2-1
cdr3_length: 15
cdr3_aa: CASSYVGVSYNEQFF
cdr3_nt: TGTGCCAGCAGTTACGTCGGGGTCTCCTACAATGAGCAGTTCTTC

d_call: TRBD2
clone_size: .
v_call: TRBV4-2
j_call: TRBJ2-1
cdr3_length: 17
cdr3_aa: CASSPLTSLEGNNEQFF
cdr3_nt: TGTGCCAGCAGCCCCTTGACTAGCCTGGAGGGTAACAATGAGCAGTTCTTC

d_call: .
clone_size: .
v_call: TRBV5-4
j_call: TRBJ2-1
cdr3_length: 14
cdr3_aa: CASSEKTSSQIQFF
cdr3_nt: TGTGCCAGCAGCGAAAAAACTAGCAGTCAAATCCAGTTCTTC

d_call: TRBD2
clone_size: .
v_call: TRBV28
j_call: TRBJ2-7
cdr3_length: 18
cdr3_aa: CASSSYTGLAGVGNEQYF
cdr3_nt: TGTGCCAGCAGTTCCTATACCGGACTAGCGGGAGTTGGAAACGAGCAGTACTTC

d_call: TRBD1
clone_size: once
v_call: TRBV5-4
j_call: TRBJ2-1
cdr3_length: 15
cdr3_aa: CASSLAGGTYNEQFF
cdr3_nt: TGTGCCAGCAGCTTGGCAGGGGGCACTTACAATGAGCAGTTCTTC

d_call: .
clone_size: .
v_call: TRBV18
j_call: TRBJ1-2
cdr3_length: 14
cdr3_aa: CASSPPADANGYTF
cdr3_nt: TGTGCCAGCTCACCACCAGCCGATGCGAATGGCTACACCTTC

d_call: .
clone_size: .
v_call: TRBV1
j_call: TRBJ2-2
cdr3_length: 16
cdr3_aa: CTSSQVRQGNTGELFF
cdr3_nt: TGCACCAGCAGCCAAGTCCGACAGGGAAACACCGGGGAGCTGTTTTTT

d_call: .
clone_size: .
v_call: TRBV21-1
j_call: TRBJ2-3
cdr3_length: 15
cdr3_aa: CASSKGVGGPDTQYF
cdr3_nt: TGTGCCAGCAGCAAAGGTGTGGGAGGGCCTGATACGCAGTATTTT

d_call: TRBD1
clone_size: .
v_call: TRBV9
j_call: TRBJ2-2
cdr3_length: 15
cdr3_aa: CASNAGTVGTGELFF
cdr3_nt: TGTGCCAGCAACGCCGGGACAGTAGGCACCGGGGAGCTGTTTTTT

d_call: .
clone_size: .
v_call: TRBV18
j_call: TRBJ1-1
cdr3_length: 11
cdr3_aa: CASSPDREAFF
cdr3_nt: TGTGCCAGCTCACCTGACAGGGAAGCTTTCTTT

d_call: TRBD1
clone_size: .
v_call: TRBV2
j_call: TRBJ1-5
cdr3_length: 18
cdr3_aa: CASSALTGTGAGNQPQHF
cdr3_nt: TGTGCCAGCAGTGCGCTAACCGGGACAGGAGCGGGCAATCAGCCCCAGCATTTT

d_call: .
clone_size: once
v_call: TRBV7-9
j_call: TRBJ1-1
cdr3_length: 15
cdr3_aa: CASSPPGVRNTEAFF
cdr3_nt: TGTGCCAGCAGCCCCCCGGGGGTTCGGAACACTGAAGCTTTCTTT

d_call: TRBD1
clone_size: .
v_call: TRBV5-8
j_call: TRBJ2-3
cdr3_length: 17
cdr3_aa: CASSFVPTGGKTDTQYF
cdr3_nt: TGTGCCAGCAGCTTCGTGCCGACAGGGGGCAAGACAGATACGCAGTATTTT

d_call: TRBD1
clone_size: .
v_call: TRBV4-2
j_call: TRBJ1-2
cdr3_length: 15
cdr3_aa: CASSQPTGGNCGYTF
cdr3_nt: TGTGCCAGCAGCCAACCGACAGGGGGCAATTGTGGCTACACCTTC

d_call: .
clone_size: .
v_call: TRBV7-6
j_call: TRBJ1-1
cdr3_length: 13
cdr3_aa: CASSFPGVTEAFF
cdr3_nt: TGTGCCAGCAGCTTCCCGGGAGTCACTGAAGCTTTCTTT